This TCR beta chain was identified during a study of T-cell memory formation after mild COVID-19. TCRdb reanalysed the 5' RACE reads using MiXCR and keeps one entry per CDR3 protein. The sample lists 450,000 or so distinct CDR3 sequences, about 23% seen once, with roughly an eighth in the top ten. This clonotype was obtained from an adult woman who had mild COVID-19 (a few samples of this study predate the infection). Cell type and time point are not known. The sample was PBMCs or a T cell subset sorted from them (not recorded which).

This CDR3 reads CASSWRGGSYNEQFF. The CDR3 nucleotides are TGTGCCAGCAGCTGGCGGGGCGGCTCCTACAATGAGCAGTTCTTC. The V call is TRBV7-2, the J call TRBJ2-1; perhaps TRBD2 as D (6 bases). Trimming took off 4 bases at V and 0 bases at J, with 10 bases between the two ends. Germline V CDR1 and CDR2: SGHTA, FQGNSA. The CDR3 totals 15 residues. Drawing the rest from reference TRBV7-2 and TRBJ2-1, the complete variable domain is GAGVSQSPSNKVTEKGKDVELRCDPISGHTALYWYRQSLGQGLEFLIYFQGNSAPDKSGLPSDRFSAERTGGSVSTLTIQRTQQEDSAVYLCASSWRGGSYNEQFFGPGTRLTVL.